This T cell receptor (beta chain) was captured by sequencing in a study of blood T cell repertoires in COVID-19. About the research overall: Samples came from the United States, Italy and Spain, spanning acute and convalescent COVID-19.

Germline values: CDR1 MNHEY, CDR2 SMNVEV (reference sequence). V lost 3 bases and J lost 1; bases outside the gene matches: 2. This CDR3 contains 15 residues. Clones were read by immunoSEQ multiplex PCR, and TCRdb kept only the in-frame ones, dropping some. Of about 230,000 clones listed, approximately 88% were seen once; the top ten hold under 30%. The V gene is TRBV27, the J gene TRBJ1-1; 10 positions agree with TRBD1. Sequenced input: peripheral blood. The sequence was obtained from a man aged 35 to 55 with acute or convalescent COVID-19. CDR3 loop: CASSLGQGWNTEAFF. The CDR3 DNA follows: TGTGCCAGCAGTTTGGGACAGGGGTGGAACACTGAAGCTTTCTTT.